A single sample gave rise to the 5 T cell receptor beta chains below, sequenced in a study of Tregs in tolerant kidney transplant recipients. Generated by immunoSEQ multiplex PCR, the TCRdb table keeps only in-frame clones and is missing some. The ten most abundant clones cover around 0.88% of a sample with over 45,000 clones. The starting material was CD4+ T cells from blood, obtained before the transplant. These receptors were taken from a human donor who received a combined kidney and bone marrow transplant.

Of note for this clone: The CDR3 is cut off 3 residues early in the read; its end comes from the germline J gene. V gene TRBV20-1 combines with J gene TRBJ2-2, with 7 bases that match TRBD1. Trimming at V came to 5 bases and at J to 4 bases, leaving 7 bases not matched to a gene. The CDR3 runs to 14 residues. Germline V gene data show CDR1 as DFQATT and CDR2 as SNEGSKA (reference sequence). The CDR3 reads CSAPTPGGTGELFF. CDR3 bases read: TGCAGTGCTCCGACCCCAGGGGGCACCGGGGAG.

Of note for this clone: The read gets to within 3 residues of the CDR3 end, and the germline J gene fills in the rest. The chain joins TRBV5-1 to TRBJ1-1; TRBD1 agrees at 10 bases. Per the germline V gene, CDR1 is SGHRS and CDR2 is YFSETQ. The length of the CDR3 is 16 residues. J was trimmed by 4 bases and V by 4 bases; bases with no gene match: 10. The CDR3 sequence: CASSKTGTGVFTEAFF. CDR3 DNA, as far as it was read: TGCGCCAGCAGCAAGACCGGGACAGGGGTTTTCACTGAA. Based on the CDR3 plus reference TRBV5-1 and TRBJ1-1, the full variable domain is KAGVTQTPRYLIKTRGQQVTLSCSPISGHRSVSWYQQTPGQGLQFLFEYFSETQRNKGNFPGRFSGRQFSNSRSEMNVSTLELGDSALYLCASSKTGTGVFTEAFFGQGTRLTVV.

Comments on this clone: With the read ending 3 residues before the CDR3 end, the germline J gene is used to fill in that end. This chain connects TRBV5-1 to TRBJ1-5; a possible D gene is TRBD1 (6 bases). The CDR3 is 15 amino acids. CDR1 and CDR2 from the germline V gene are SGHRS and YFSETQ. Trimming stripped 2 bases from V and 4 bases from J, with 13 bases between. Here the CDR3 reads CASSFDGTRNQPQHF. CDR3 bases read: TGCGCCAGCAGCTTCGACGGGACAAGAAATCAGCCC. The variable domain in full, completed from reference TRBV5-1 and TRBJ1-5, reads KAGVTQTPRYLIKTRGQQVTLSCSPISGHRSVSWYQQTPGQGLQFLFEYFSETQRNKGNFPGRFSGRQFSNSRSEMNVSTLELGDSALYLCASSFDGTRNQPQHFGDGTRLSIL.

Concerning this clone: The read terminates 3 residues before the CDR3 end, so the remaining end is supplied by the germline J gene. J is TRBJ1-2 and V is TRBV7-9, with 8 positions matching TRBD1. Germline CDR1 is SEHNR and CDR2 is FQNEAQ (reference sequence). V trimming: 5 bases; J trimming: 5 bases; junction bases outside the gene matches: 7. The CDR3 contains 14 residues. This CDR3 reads CASSAQGAGYGYTF. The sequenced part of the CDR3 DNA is TGTGCCAGCAGCGCGCAGGGGGCTGGGTATGGC.

CDR3 residues: CASSEVEGYGYTF. The part of the CDR3 DNA that was read is TGTGCCAGCAGTGAAGTTGAGGGCTATGGC. The J gene is TRBJ1-2, the V gene TRBV6-1; the D is unclear. From the germline J gene comes the end of the CDR3, since the read stops 3 residues before it. The CDR3 extends over 13 amino acids. The V gene's germline CDR1 is MNHNS and CDR2 SASEGT. The ends were cut back, 1 base at V and 4 bases at J, with 7 bases in the middle.